This T cell receptor (beta chain) was sequenced for a study of shared clonotypes between healthy human individuals. Across several immunoSEQ plates, the genomic DNA of each subset was split evenly. The table came from immunoSEQ multiplex PCR; TCRdb's copy has only in-frame clones and leaves some out. The sample yields approximately 2.5 million clones, about 92% seen once. The CDR3 contains 17 residues. V lost 5 bases to trimming and J lost 4 bases; unmatched junction nucleotides: 10. Germline-derived CDR1 and CDR2 are SGHAT and FQNNGV. J is TRBJ2-2 and V is TRBV11-2, with 10 bases matching TRBD1. Sequencing was performed on naive CD4+ T cells sorted from blood. Stated subset: CD45RA+ positively selected. The TCR sequence derives from a man between 18 and 29 years old in good health. The CDR3 here is CASSRRWDRGGTGELFF. The CDR3 nucleotides are TGTGCCAGCAGCCGAAGATGGGACAGGGGAGGCACCGGGGAGCTGTTTTTT.